This T cell receptor beta chain originates from a study of T cells in Graves' hyperthyroidism and ophthalmopathy. Amplified TCR beta CDR3 regions derived from RNA transcripts. Carried out on the TCR CDR3, a first-round RT-PCR used the HTBI primer set. TCRdb recomputed calls from the multiplex PCR reads with MiXCR, one row per CDR3 protein. The sample carries some 720,000 distinct CDR3 sequences, 16% recorded once. The CDR3 runs 17 residues. CDR1 is SGHKS, CDR2 YYEKEE, per germline (reference sequence). The V segment lost 1 base and the J segment 4 bases; nucleotides outside the gene matches: 13. The sample comprised blood. The TCR sequence derives from a man aged 18 to 35 with Graves' hyperthyroidism. The chain combines TRBV5-5 with TRBJ2-7, with 8 nucleotides matching TRBD1. CDR3 sequence (DNA): TGTGCCAGCAGCTTGCTCTACCCCTACAGGGGGAATTACGAGCAGTACTTC. Protein: CASSLLYPYRGNYEQYF.